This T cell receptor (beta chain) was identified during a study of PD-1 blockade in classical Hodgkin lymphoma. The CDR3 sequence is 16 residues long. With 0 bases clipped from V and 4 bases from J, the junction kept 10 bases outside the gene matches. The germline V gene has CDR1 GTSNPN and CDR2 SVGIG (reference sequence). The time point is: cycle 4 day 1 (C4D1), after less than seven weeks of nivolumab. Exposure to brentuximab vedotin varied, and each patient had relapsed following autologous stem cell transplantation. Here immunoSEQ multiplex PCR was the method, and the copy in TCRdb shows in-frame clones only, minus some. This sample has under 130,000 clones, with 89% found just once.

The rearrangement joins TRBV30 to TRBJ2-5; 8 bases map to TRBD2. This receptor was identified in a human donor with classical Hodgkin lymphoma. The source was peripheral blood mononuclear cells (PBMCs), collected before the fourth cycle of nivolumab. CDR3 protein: CAWSVGLMAGGETQYF. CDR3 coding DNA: TGTGCCTGGAGTGTGGGGTTAATGGCGGGAGGAGAGACCCAGTACTTC.